This T cell receptor beta chain was captured by sequencing in a study of blood T cell repertoires in COVID-19. About the study: Samples representing acute and convalescent COVID-19 were sourced from the United States, Italy and Spain. T cells, B-cell-depleted T cells, or PBMCs provided the cDNA or gDNA that served as material.

In the source study's methods: Estimates of nucleated cell counts were drawn from the amplification of reference gene primers. The method was immunoSEQ multiplex PCR; TCRdb's version includes in-frame clones alone and lacks a portion of them. From that table come the V and J calls and clone size; the DNA was used to work out D and trimming. The data show roughly 300,000 clones, about four fifths seen once. Per germline, CDR1 SGHRS and CDR2 YFSETQ. Trimming removed 2 bases from V and 8 bases from J, with 10 bases in between. There are 13 residues in the CDR3. V is TRBV5-1 and J is TRBJ2-2, with a tentative D call TRBD1 (5 bases). Sequences were obtained from peripheral blood. This receptor was obtained from a woman aged 55-69 years with active or convalescent COVID-19. The CDR3 is CASSFQGGGELFF. The CDR3 region has the DNA TGCGCCAGCAGCTTCCAGGGTGGTGGGGAGCTGTTTTTT.